This TCR beta chain was observed in a study of blood T cell repertoires in COVID-19. About the study: T cells, B-cell-depleted T cells, or PBMCs supplied cDNA or gDNA.

Per the germline V gene, CDR1 is MGHDK and CDR2 is SYGVNS. Trimming cost V 6 bases and J 6 bases, with 11 bases left between them. The CDR3 runs to 13 residues. Clones were sequenced by immunoSEQ multiplex PCR, and TCRdb holds only the in-frame ones, with some missing. Of around 200,000 clones detected, about 88% appear once; the ten largest clones hold around 2.6%. The specimen was PBMCs or T cells enriched from blood (not recorded which). The V gene is TRBV25-1, the J gene TRBJ2-2; possibly TRBD1 for D (6 bases). The TCR comes from a woman in her 30s who had recovered from COVID-19. The CDR3 sequence: CASREQGAGELFF. CDR3 DNA sequence: TGTGCCAGCAGGGAACAGGGTGCCGGGGAGCTGTTTTTT.